These 31 T cell receptor beta chains came from one sample sequenced in a study of blood T cell repertoires in COVID-19. Sequencing used immunoSEQ multiplex PCR; TCRdb keeps in-frame clones, though not all of them. The profile shows a few hundred thousand clones, approximately 77% of them singletons. Sequenced sample: peripheral blood. All receptors come from a woman aged 18-35 years with acute or convalescent COVID-19.

This clone showed up just once. The V and J genes are TRBV28 and TRBJ1-2, with 7 bases fitting TRBD1. This CDR3 has 15 residues. V shed 4 bases, J shed 4 bases, and the junction held 9 bases outside the gene matches. Germline CDR1 and CDR2: MDHEN and SYDVKM. The CDR3 nucleotides are TGTGCCAGCAGTTGTGGGACAGCAAACTGCTATGGCTACACCTTC. Its translation is CASSCGTANCYGYTF.

V usage is TRBV20-1 and J usage is TRBJ2-3, with 9 bases matching TRBD1. The CDR3 loop spans 17 amino acids. Unmatched junction bases numbered 12, after V lost 3 bases and J lost 2 bases. Germline CDR1 reads DFQATT; CDR2 reads SNEGSKA (reference sequence). The DNA for the CDR3 is TGCAGTGCTAGTTATTGGGACAGGGTTGGAATCACAGATACGCAGTATTTT. It encodes CSASYWDRVGITDTQYF.

The V call is TRBV7-2, the J call TRBJ1-3; 8 bases align to TRBD1. The germline gives CDR1 SGHTA, CDR2 FQGNSA. J was trimmed by 2 bases and V by 3 bases; bases with no gene match: 3. The CDR3 loop spans 15 amino acids. The CDR3 sequence is CASSFTGGAGNTIYF. CDR3 bases: TGTGCCAGCAGCTTTACAGGGGGTGCTGGAAACACCATATATTTT.

This chain joins TRBV6-5 and TRBJ2-2; perhaps TRBD1 as D (5 bases). The CDR3 extends over 16 amino acids. Between the trimmed V and J ends, which lost 0 bases and 1 base, there was a span of 9 bases. Germline CDR1 reads MNHEY; CDR2 reads SVGAGI. CDR3 residues: CASSYSGVWNTGELFF. The CDR3 nucleotides read TGTGCCAGCAGTTACTCAGGGGTATGGAACACCGGGGAGCTGTTTTTT.

The chain combines TRBV4-1 with TRBJ2-4; 9 bases are a match to TRBD2. V lost 0 bases, J lost 5 bases, and 11 bases stayed unmatched. This CDR3 region has 18 residues. Looked up from germline, CDR1 is MGHRA and CDR2 is YSYEKL. CDR3 loop: CASSQDPGSSGTQNIQYF. The CDR3 nucleotides read TGCGCCAGCAGCCAAGATCCTGGGTCTAGCGGGACACAAAACATTCAGTACTTC.

The chain joins TRBV5-6 to TRBJ1-4; D possibly corresponds to TRBD1 (6 bases). There are 15 residues in the CDR3. Trimming took 4 bases from V and 4 from J, leaving 14 bases between them. CDR1 is SGHDT, CDR2 YYEEEE, per germline. The CDR3 DNA sequence: TGTGCCAGCAGCCCGAGGACAGTTCATAATGAAAAACTGTTTTTT. Translating it yields CASSPRTVHNEKLFF.

V and J are TRBV3-1 (or the pseudogene TRBV3-2) and TRBJ2-3, with 14 positions matching TRBD2. Germline CDR1 is LGHDT and CDR2 is YNNKEL (reference sequence). The V and J ends lost 3 bases and 4 bases, in that order; junction bases with no gene match: 12. The CDR3 runs 19 residues. In DNA form, the CDR3 reads TGTGCCAGCAGCCATAATCCAGGGGGACTAGCGGGAGTTTCAGATACGCAGTATTTT. Its translation is CASSHNPGGLAGVSDTQYF.

The chain employs TRBV19 and TRBJ2-1; D not certain. The germline V gene encodes CDR1 LNHDA and CDR2 SQIVND (reference sequence). V lost 3 bases, J lost 6 bases, and 15 bases lay in between. This CDR3 comprises 15 residues. DNA of the CDR3: TGTGCCAGTAGTATGATCAGTCTGCCCCCCAATGAGCAGTTCTTC. This gives the protein CASSMISLPPNEQFF.

The V call is TRBV6-5, the J call TRBJ1-1, with 7 bases lining up with TRBD1. Looked up from germline, CDR1 is MNHEY and CDR2 is SVGAGI. Trimming removed 5 bases from V and 3 bases from J; junction bases left unmatched: 3. This CDR3 has 13 amino acids. The CDR3 nucleotides read TGTGCCAGCAGTCAGGGGGTGGACACTGAAGCTTTCTTT. This sequence encodes CASSQGVDTEAFF.

The V call is TRBV6-1, the J call TRBJ2-7, with TRBD2 matching 14 bases. CDR3 length: 18 amino acids. Unmatched junction bases numbered 12, after V lost 4 bases and J lost 4 bases. Germline V gives CDR1 MNHNS, CDR2 SASEGT. The CDR3 DNA sequence: TGTGCCAGCAGTGGGATCGGGACTAGCGGGAGAGTAAGGTACGAGCAGTACTTC. Its translation is CASSGIGTSGRVRYEQYF.

This rearrangement joins TRBV5-1 to TRBJ2-2; D is uncertain. V was pared by 2 bases and J by 5 bases, with 10 bases between. The CDR3 has 14 amino acids. Germline assignment: CDR1 SGHRS and CDR2 YFSETQ. The CDR3 bases are TGCGCCAGCAGCTTTGCTAGTGGGACCGGGGAGCTGTTTTTT. Protein: CASSFASGTGELFF.

The chain recombines TRBV30 with TRBJ2-3; the match to TRBD2 covers 15 bases. The CDR3 is made up of 15 amino acids. The trim removed 4 bases at V and 6 bases at J, leaving 5 bases unmatched. The germline V gene has CDR1 GTSNPN and CDR2 SVGIG (reference sequence). This CDR3 reads CAWTPGLAGGDTQYF. The DNA of the CDR3 is TGTGCCTGGACCCCCGGACTAGCGGGAGGGGATACGCAGTATTTT.

This rearrangement joins TRBV28 to TRBJ2-5, with 7 bases identical to TRBD2. Looked up from germline, CDR1 is MDHEN and CDR2 is SYDVKM. The junction had 15 bases not matched to a gene; V was cut back by 3 bases and J by 5 bases. The CDR3 is 17 amino acids. Here the CDR3 reads CASSLGFSSGGMETQYF. The CDR3, as DNA: TGTGCCAGCAGTTTGGGTTTTTCTAGCGGAGGCATGGAGACCCAGTACTTC.

The CDR3 is CASSVQVSYNEQFF. DNA of the CDR3: TGTGCCAGCAGCGTACAGGTCTCCTACAATGAGCAGTTCTTC. The V gene is TRBV9, the J gene TRBJ2-1, with D hard to call. With 1 base removed from V and 0 bases from J, the gap between germline ends came to 5 bases. Germline loops: CDR1 SGDLS, CDR2 YYNGEE. The CDR3 length is 14 residues.

This clone was observed a handful of times. The V call is TRBV9, the J call TRBJ1-1; TRBD1 matches at 9 bases. Germline V gene sequence: CDR1 SGDLS, CDR2 YYNGEE. CDR3 length: 15 amino acids. V lost 4 bases and J lost 5; bases outside the gene matches: 9. The CDR3: CASSRTQGALTEAFF. For the CDR3, the DNA is TGTGCCAGCAGCAGGACACAGGGGGCGTTAACTGAAGCTTTCTTT.

V is TRBV27 and J is TRBJ2-7; 9 bases map to TRBD1. J was trimmed by 2 bases and V by 5 bases; bases with no gene match: 10. Looked up from germline, CDR1 is MNHEY and CDR2 is SMNVEV (reference sequence). The CDR3 extends over 16 amino acids. The CDR3 protein is CASSTPGQGEPYEQYF. The CDR3 region has the DNA TGTGCCAGCAGTACACCGGGACAGGGCGAACCCTACGAGCAGTACTTC.

This clone was counted a single time. The gene calls are TRBV12-5 and TRBJ2-7; TRBD2 matches 7 bases. Germline values: CDR1 LGHNT, CDR2 FRNRAP. This CDR3 has 12 residues. V lost 6 bases and J lost 3; bases outside the gene matches: 2. CDR3 in DNA: TGTGCTAGTGGACCGGGAGGCTACGAGCAGTACTTC. Translating it yields CASGPGGYEQYF.

At least ten counts were recorded for this clone. Other DNA sequences of this sample code for an identical CDR3. The gene calls are TRBV10-3 and TRBJ1-5; 8 nucleotides match TRBD1. J was trimmed by 0 bases and V by 9 bases; bases with no gene match: 4. The germline V gene has CDR1 ENHRY and CDR2 SYGVKD. The CDR3 covers 14 residues. DNA of the CDR3: TGTGCCATAGGGACAGGAGATAGCAATCAGCCCCAGCATTTT. Translating gives CAIGTGDSNQPQHF.

This clone was found once. The chain uses TRBV27 and TRBJ2-7, with TRBD2 as a possible D gene (7 bases). Germline CDR1 and CDR2: MNHEY and SMNVEV (reference sequence). The CDR3 length is 13 residues. V shed 7 bases and J shed 3 bases, with 13 bases lying between them. The CDR3 spells CASKQGGGYEQYF. CDR3 in DNA: TGTGCCAGCAAGCAGGGAGGGGGCTACGAGCAGTACTTC.

This clone was recorded a few times. The chain has TRBV4-3 and TRBJ2-7, with 9 bases fitting TRBD1. V lost 2 bases and J lost 7; bases outside the gene matches: 6. Germline CDR1 LGHNA, CDR2 YSLEER. This CDR3 comprises 14 residues. The CDR3 here is CASSQPGTGSEQYF. The CDR3 coding sequence is TGCGCCAGCAGCCAACCCGGGACAGGGTCAGAGCAGTACTTC.

This chain links TRBV3-1 (or the pseudogene TRBV3-2) with TRBJ1-5; tentatively, D is TRBD1 (5 bases). From germline, CDR1 is LGHDT and CDR2 YNNKEL (reference sequence). Trimming pared 0 bases from V and 6 bases from J, leaving 12 bases between. The CDR3 sequence is 15 residues long. The CDR3 DNA reads TGTGCCAGCAGCCAAGATTTCAGGGATGGTCAGCCCCAGCATTTT. Translation gives CASSQDFRDGQPQHF.

The chain couples TRBV5-1 to TRBJ1-6, with TRBD1 identical over 9 bases. The trim removed 5 bases at V and 6 bases at J, leaving 6 bases unmatched. The V gene's germline CDR1 is SGHRS and CDR2 YFSETQ. The CDR3 runs to 15 residues. CDR3 amino acids: CASSQGTGSNSPLHF. CDR3 DNA: TGCGCCAGCAGTCAAGGGACAGGGAGTAATTCACCCCTCCACTTT.

The chain combines TRBV12-3 or TRBV12-4 with TRBJ1-1, with D unresolved. The CDR3 runs to 13 residues. V was pared by 11 bases and J by 0 bases, with 13 bases between. Here the CDR3 reads CASGRGMNTEAFF. As DNA, the CDR3 is TGTGCCTCCGGGCGGGGAATGAACACTGAAGCTTTCTTT.

The rearrangement uses TRBV19 and TRBJ2-3, with TRBD1 matching 7 bases. Losses at the gene ends were 5 bases for V and 2 bases for J; bases not matched to a gene: 10. Germline lookup yields CDR1 LNHDA and CDR2 SQIVND (reference sequence). The CDR3 runs 16 residues. The CDR3: CASSLPGQLITDTQYF. The CDR3 coding sequence is TGTGCCAGTAGTTTACCGGGACAGCTAATCACAGATACGCAGTATTTT.

The chain has TRBV10-3 and TRBJ2-2, with D perhaps matching TRBD1 (5 bases). The CDR3 sequence is 14 residues long. From germline, CDR1 is ENHRY and CDR2 SYGVKD. Trimming shortened V by 7 bases and J by 2 bases, and 11 bases separated the two germline ends. CDR3 in amino acids: CAIILTANTGELFF. The CDR3 nucleotides are TGTGCCATCATATTGACAGCCAACACCGGGGAGCTGTTTTTT.

The chain employs TRBV2 and TRBJ1-4; no clear D. CDR3 length equals 13 residues. CDR1 and CDR2 from the germline V gene are SNHLY and FYNNEI. Deletions cut 5 bases from V and 8 bases from J, with 12 bases between. CDR3 residues: CASSRVGREKLFF. DNA of the CDR3: TGTGCCAGCAGTCGGGTAGGGAGGGAAAAACTGTTTTTT.

A word on this clone: Distinct nucleotide sequences in the sample also encode this CDR3. The J gene is TRBJ2-7, the V gene TRBV7-2; 7 bases line up with TRBD2. CDR3 length: 14 amino acids. Trimming took 1 base from V and 2 from J; bases not matched to a gene: 2. CDR1 is SGHTA and CDR2 is FQGNSA in the germline V gene. The CDR3 loop reads CASSLGLAAYEQYF. The CDR3 coding sequence is TGTGCCAGCAGCTTAGGCCTAGCGGCCTACGAGCAGTACTTC.

CDR3 sequence: CASSFRDRGYSNQPQHF. CDR3 DNA sequence: TGTGCCAGCAGTTTCCGGGACAGGGGCTATAGCAATCAGCCCCAGCATTTT. The chain is built from TRBV28 and TRBJ1-5; 10 positions agree with TRBD1. Trimming cost V 3 bases and J 0 bases; bases outside gene matches: 5. CDR3 size: 17 residues. Germline V gives CDR1 MDHEN, CDR2 SYDVKM.

The rearrangement links TRBV27 to TRBJ2-5, with TRBD1 matching 7 bases. CDR3 size: 16 residues. After removal of 5 bases from V and 6 bases from J, the junction contained 15 bases not matched to a gene. The germline V gene has CDR1 MNHEY and CDR2 SMNVEV (reference sequence). CDR3 sequence (DNA): TGTGCCAGCAGTCAGATCCGGACAGGAGAAAAACAGACCCAGTACTTC. Amino acids: CASSQIRTGEKQTQYF.

The V gene is TRBV4-3, the J gene TRBJ2-7; possible D gene TRBD1, 6 bases. Trimming took 0 bases from V and 2 from J, leaving 14 bases between them. CDR1 is LGHNA, CDR2 YSLEER, per germline. This CDR3 spans 16 amino acids. CDR3 sequence (DNA): TGCGCCAGCAGCCAAGATTGGGGACAAGCGGCCTACGAGCAGTACTTC. Translating gives CASSQDWGQAAYEQYF.

The chain links TRBV29-1 to TRBJ2-5; 7 bases fit TRBD1. The CDR3 is made up of 13 amino acids. J gave up 5 bases and V 5 bases, and 8 bases lay outside the gene matches. The germline V gene has CDR1 SQVTM and CDR2 ANQGSEA. The CDR3 reads CSVSGTVGETQYF. The CDR3 DNA reads as TGCAGCGTTAGTGGGACAGTCGGGGAGACCCAGTACTTC.